This T cell receptor (beta chain) was profiled in a study of identical twins. Study observations and caveats: Potential partial confounding of zero-insertion analyses by invariant MAIT and iNKT cells was noted.

TCRdb processed the 5' RACE reads anew with MiXCR; each CDR3 protein has one entry. The data show approximately 600,000 distinct CDR3 sequences, with 7% to 7.5% seen just once and 1.5% to 2% held by the top ten. Germline CDR1 LNHNV, CDR2 YYDKDF (reference sequence). The J segment lost 3 bases and the V segment lost 4 bases, leaving 5 bases of the junction unmatched. This CDR3 is 15 amino acids long. This clonotype was seen repeatedly, ten times or more. What it binds is unknown. These data were also filed under a second study, of yellow fever vaccine responses in identical twins.

The chain has TRBV15 and TRBJ2-3; 9 bases line up with TRBD1. The source material was PBMCs. This clonotype was obtained from a young woman in good health. In DNA, the CDR3 is TGTGCCACCAGCACCGGACAGGGGATTACAGATACGCAGTATTTT. Protein sequence: CATSTGQGITDTQYF.